Detailed here is one T cell receptor (beta chain). The data are from a study of cytotoxic CD8 clonotypes in ibrutinib-treated CLL. The CDR3 totals 15 residues. Sequencing was performed with immunoSEQ multiplex PCR; in TCRdb, only in-frame clones are kept and a portion is missing. The sample holds hundreds of thousands of clones, 70% seen once. The chain joins TRBV21-1 to TRBJ1-1. TRBV21-1 is a pseudogene segment. The sequencing here drew on PBMCs, taken after 12 months of ibrutinib treatment. The clonotype comes from a human donor with chronic lymphocytic leukemia. The CDR3 DNA is TGTGCCAGCAGCAAAGCCGTTGAGGGTGGAACTGAAGCTTTCTTT. It yields the protein CASSKAVEGGTEAFF.